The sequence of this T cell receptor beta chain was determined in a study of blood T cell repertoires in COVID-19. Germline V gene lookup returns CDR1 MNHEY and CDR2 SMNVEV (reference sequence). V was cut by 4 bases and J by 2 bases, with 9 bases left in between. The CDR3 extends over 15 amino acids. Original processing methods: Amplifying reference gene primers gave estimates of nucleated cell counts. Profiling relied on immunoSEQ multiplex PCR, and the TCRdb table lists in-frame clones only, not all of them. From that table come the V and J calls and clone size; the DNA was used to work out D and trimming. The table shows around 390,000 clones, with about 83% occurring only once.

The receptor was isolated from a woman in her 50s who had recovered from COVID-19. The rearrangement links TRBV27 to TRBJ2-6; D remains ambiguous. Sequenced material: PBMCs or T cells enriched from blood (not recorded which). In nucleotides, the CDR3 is TGTGCCAGCAGTTCGTGGCAACCTGGGGCCAACGTCCTGACTTTC. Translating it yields CASSSWQPGANVLTF.